Given below is one T cell receptor (beta chain) in context. Per the germline V gene, CDR1 is LNHDA and CDR2 is SQIVND (reference sequence). The CDR3 spans 13 residues. Trimming shortened V by 5 bases and J by 7 bases, and 12 bases separated the two germline ends. Produced via immunoSEQ multiplex PCR; TCRdb's table is partial and in-frame only. The sample lists around 290,000 clones, 88% occurring once. These data are taken from a study of blood T cell repertoires in COVID-19. Whole-study context: Specimens from acute and convalescent COVID-19 originated in the United States, Italy and Spain. Sources were T cells, B-cell-depleted T cells, or PBMCs; the material itself was cDNA or gDNA.

What was sequenced was PBMCs or T cells enriched from blood (not recorded which). The source is a woman in her fifties or sixties in a cohort exposed to, infected with or recovered from COVID-19 (not recorded which). The chain uses TRBV19 and TRBJ1-5, with D possibly TRBD1 on 6 matching bases. The CDR3 coding sequence is TGTGCCAGTAGTGTACAGGGAACGCAGCCCCAGCATTTT. As protein: CASSVQGTQPQHF.